These 8 T cell receptor beta chains were all obtained from the same sample, sequenced in a study of shared clonotypes between healthy human individuals. The method was immunoSEQ multiplex PCR; TCRdb's version includes in-frame clones alone and lacks a portion of them. The data show a few million clones, with 85% to 95% seen just once and around 0.4% held by the top ten. Material: naive CD4+ T cells from PBMCs. Sample subset: CD45RA+ positively selected. The receptors originated from a man aged 18 to 30 in good health. Some clones in this sample may be carry-over from other donors' samples.

The chain has TRBV5-6 and TRBJ2-1; 7 bases fit TRBD1. The V gene's germline CDR1 is SGHDT and CDR2 YYEEEE. The CDR3 totals 17 residues. The V gene end was trimmed by 0 bases and the J gene end by 10 bases; junction bases not matched to a gene: 16. For the CDR3, the DNA is TGTGCCAGCAGCTTGGATCCCGGGACAGCTTCTAGTTCGGAGCAGTTCTTC. Its protein is CASSLDPGTASSSEQFF.

The rearrangement links TRBV4-3 to TRBJ2-1; 7 positions match TRBD2. With 3 bases clipped from V and 9 bases from J, the junction kept 2 bases outside the gene matches. The CDR3 consists of 12 residues. In germline, CDR1 is LGHNA, CDR2 YSLEER. The CDR3 is CASSQGGGEQFF. CDR3 DNA sequence: TGCGCCAGCAGCCAGGGGGGGGGTGAGCAGTTCTTC.

The V gene is TRBV7-9, the J gene TRBJ2-2, with D perhaps matching TRBD1 (6 bases). The CDR3 runs 13 residues. Germline lookup yields CDR1 SEHNR and CDR2 FQNEAQ (reference sequence). V lost 5 bases and J 6 bases, leaving 10 bases between the germline ends. The CDR3 coding sequence is TGTGCCAGCAGCCATAAGGGGGCCGGGGAGCTGTTTTTT. Amino acid sequence: CASSHKGAGELFF.

The gene calls are TRBV6-5 and TRBJ1-2; a possible D gene is TRBD1 (6 bases). This CDR3 is built from 16 residues. V lost 0 bases to trimming and J lost 2 bases, with 13 bases between them. Germline values: CDR1 MNHEY, CDR2 SVGAGI. The chain's CDR3 is CASSYSPRGLNYGYTF. CDR3 nucleotide sequence: TGTGCCAGCAGTTACTCCCCCCGGGGGCTAAACTATGGCTACACCTTC.

The J gene is TRBJ2-1, the V gene TRBV4-3; possible D gene TRBD2, 6 bases. Germline loops: CDR1 LGHNA, CDR2 YSLEER. This CDR3 region has 17 residues. V was shortened by 4 bases and J by 2 bases, with 18 bases between the two germline ends. In DNA form, the CDR3 reads TGCGCCAGCAGCCTTCGGGACTTCCGTTTTGCCTACAATGAGCAGTTCTTC. This sequence encodes CASSLRDFRFAYNEQFF.

The rearrangement uses TRBV10-1 and TRBJ2-1, with D tentatively TRBD2 (6 bases). Germline V gene data show CDR1 as WNHNN and CDR2 as SYGVQD (reference sequence). The germline V and J ends were trimmed by 2 bases and 8 bases, with 10 bases remaining between them. The CDR3 has 13 amino acids. Here the CDR3 reads CASSEGGTDEQFF. The CDR3, as DNA: TGCGCCAGCAGTGAGGGCGGGACGGATGAGCAGTTCTTC.

The CDR3 reads CASSSPTSRDWETGELFF. For the CDR3, the DNA is TGTGCCAGCAGTTCGCCCACCTCCCGGGACTGGGAGACCGGGGAGCTGTTTTTT. The rearrangement links TRBV28 to TRBJ2-2, with D possibly TRBD2 on 6 matching bases. This CDR3 is 18 amino acids long. Per the germline V gene, CDR1 is MDHEN and CDR2 is SYDVKM. With 4 bases removed from V and 5 bases from J, the gap between germline ends came to 23 bases.

This clone has just one count. The V gene is TRBV2, the J gene TRBJ2-7; D could derive from TRBD1 or TRBD2 (6 bases each). The V gene's germline CDR1 is SNHLY and CDR2 FYNNEI. Trimming removed 8 bases from V and 4 bases from J, with 15 bases in between. This CDR3 spans 13 amino acids. This CDR3 reads CASVFEGGYEQYF. As DNA, the CDR3 is TGTGCCAGCGTGTTTGAGGGGGGATACGAGCAGTACTTC. The whole variable domain, remainder taken from reference TRBV2 and TRBJ2-7, is EPEVTQTPSHQVTQMGQEVILRCVPISNHLYFYWYRQILGQKVEFLVSFYNNEISEKSEIFDDQFSVERPDGSNFTLKIRSTKLEDSAMYFCASVFEGGYEQYFGPGTRLTVT.